This T cell receptor beta chain was captured by sequencing in a study of blood T cells in healthy people across ages. Study-level points and caveats: More naive CD4+ cells and higher diversity marked long-lived donors relative to aged donors.

PCR was performed a second time for about 6 to 12 cycles using a sample-barcoded 5' primer and a J-beta primer mix. TCRdb re-derived calls from the 5' RACE reads in MiXCR, one entry per CDR3 protein. The sample records about 800,000 distinct CDR3 sequences, about 62% being singletons. This CDR3 contains 15 residues. Per the germline V gene, CDR1 is MDHEN and CDR2 is SYDVKM. V lost 5 bases, J lost 5 bases, and 18 bases lay in between. Note on this clonotype: The antigen is unknown.

This rearrangement joins TRBV28 to TRBJ2-5, with D tentatively TRBD2 (6 bases). The sequence was obtained from a man younger than 40 in good health. Sequencing was done on a sample of blood. The CDR3 coding sequence is TGTGCCAGCAGTCTCAGACTAGGACCACAGGAGACCCAGTACTTC. This sequence encodes CASSLRLGPQETQYF.